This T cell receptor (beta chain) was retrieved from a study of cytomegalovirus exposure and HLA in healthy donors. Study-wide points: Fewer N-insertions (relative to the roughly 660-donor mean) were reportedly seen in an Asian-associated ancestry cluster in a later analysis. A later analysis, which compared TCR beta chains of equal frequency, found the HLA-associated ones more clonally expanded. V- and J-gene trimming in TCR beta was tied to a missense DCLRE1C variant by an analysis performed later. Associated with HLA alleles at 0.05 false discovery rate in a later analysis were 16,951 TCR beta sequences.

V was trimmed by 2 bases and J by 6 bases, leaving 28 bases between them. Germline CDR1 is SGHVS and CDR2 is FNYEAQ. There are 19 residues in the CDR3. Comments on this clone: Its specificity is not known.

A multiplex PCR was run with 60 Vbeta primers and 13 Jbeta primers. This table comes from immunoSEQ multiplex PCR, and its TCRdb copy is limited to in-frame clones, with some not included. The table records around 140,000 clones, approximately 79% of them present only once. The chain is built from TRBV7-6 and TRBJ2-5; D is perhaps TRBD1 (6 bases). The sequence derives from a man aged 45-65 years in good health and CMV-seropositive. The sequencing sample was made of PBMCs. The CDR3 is CASSLLRQEVGTTGKTQYF. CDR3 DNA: TGTGCCAGCAGCTTATTACGCCAAGAGGTCGGGACAACTGGGAAGACCCAGTACTTC. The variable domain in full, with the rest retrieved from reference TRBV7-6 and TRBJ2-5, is GAGVSQSPRYKVTKRGQDVALRCDPISGHVSLYWYRQALGQGPEFLTYFNYEAQQDKSGLPNDRFSAERPEGSISTLTIQRTEQRDSAMYRCASSLLRQEVGTTGKTQYFGPGTRLLVL.